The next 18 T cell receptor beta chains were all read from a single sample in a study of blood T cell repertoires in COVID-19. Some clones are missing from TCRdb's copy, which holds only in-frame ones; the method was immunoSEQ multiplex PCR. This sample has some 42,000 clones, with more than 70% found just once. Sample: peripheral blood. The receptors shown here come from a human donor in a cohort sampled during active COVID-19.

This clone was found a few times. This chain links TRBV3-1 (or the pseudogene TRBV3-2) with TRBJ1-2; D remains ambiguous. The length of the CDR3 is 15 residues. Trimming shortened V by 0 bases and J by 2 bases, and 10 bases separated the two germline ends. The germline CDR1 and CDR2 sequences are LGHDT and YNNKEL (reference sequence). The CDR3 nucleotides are TGTGCCAGCAGCCAAGATCGTGCGGTCAACTATGGCTACACCTTC. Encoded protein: CASSQDRAVNYGYTF.

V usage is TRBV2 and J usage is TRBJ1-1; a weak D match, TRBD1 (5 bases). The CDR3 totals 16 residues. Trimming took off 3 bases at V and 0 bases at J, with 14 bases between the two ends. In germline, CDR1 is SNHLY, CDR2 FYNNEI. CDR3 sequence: CASSELSRTLNTEAFF. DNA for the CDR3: TGTGCCAGCAGTGAGCTCTCCCGGACACTGAACACTGAAGCTTTCTTT.

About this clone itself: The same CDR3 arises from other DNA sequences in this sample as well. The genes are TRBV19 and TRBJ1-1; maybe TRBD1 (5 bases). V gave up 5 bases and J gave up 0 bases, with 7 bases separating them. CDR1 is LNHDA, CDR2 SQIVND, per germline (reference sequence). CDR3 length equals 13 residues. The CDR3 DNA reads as TGTGCCAGTAGTGACAGACTGAACACTGAAGCTTTCTTT. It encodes CASSDRLNTEAFF.

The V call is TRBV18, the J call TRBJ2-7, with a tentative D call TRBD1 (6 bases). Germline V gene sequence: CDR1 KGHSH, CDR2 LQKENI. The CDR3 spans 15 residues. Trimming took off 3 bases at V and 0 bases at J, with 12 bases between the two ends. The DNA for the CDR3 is TGTGCCAGCTCACCTTTCAGGGGTAGCTCCTACGAGCAGTACTTC. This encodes CASSPFRGSSYEQYF.

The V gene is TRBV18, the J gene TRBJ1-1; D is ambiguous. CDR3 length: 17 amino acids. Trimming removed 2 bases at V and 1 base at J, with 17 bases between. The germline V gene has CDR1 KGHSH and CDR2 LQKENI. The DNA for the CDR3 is TGTGCCAGCTCACCAACGAGACACACAACCCGGAACACTGAAGCTTTCTTT. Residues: CASSPTRHTTRNTEAFF.

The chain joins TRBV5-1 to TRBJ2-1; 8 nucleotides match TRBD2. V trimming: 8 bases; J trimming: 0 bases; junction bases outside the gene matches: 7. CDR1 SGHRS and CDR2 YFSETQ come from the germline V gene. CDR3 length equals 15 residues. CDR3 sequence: CASGLAGSSYNEQFF. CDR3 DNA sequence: TGCGCCAGTGGATTAGCGGGGTCCTCCTACAATGAGCAGTTCTTC.

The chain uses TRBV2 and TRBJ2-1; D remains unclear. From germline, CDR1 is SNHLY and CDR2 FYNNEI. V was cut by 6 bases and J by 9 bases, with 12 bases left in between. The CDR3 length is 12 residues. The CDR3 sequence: CASRILGVEQFF. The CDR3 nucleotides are TGTGCCAGCAGGATTCTAGGCGTTGAGCAGTTCTTC. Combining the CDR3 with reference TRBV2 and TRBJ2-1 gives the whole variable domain EPEVTQTPSHQVTQMGQEVILRCVPISNHLYFYWYRQILGQKVEFLVSFYNNEISEKSEIFDDQFSVERPDGSNFTLKIRSTKLEDSAMYFCASRILGVEQFFGPGTRLTVL.

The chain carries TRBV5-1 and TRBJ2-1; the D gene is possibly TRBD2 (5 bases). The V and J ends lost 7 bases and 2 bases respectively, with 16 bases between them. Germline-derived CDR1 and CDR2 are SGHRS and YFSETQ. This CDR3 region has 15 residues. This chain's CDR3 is CASSGSGYAYNEQFF. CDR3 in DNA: TGCGCCAGCTCCGGATCGGGGTACGCCTACAATGAGCAGTTCTTC.

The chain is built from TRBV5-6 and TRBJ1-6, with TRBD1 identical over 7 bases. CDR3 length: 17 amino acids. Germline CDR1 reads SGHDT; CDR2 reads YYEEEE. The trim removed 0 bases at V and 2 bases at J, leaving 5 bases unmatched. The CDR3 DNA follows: TGTGCCAGCAGCTTGGCAGGGGGTGATACCTATAATTCACCCCTCCACTTT. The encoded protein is CASSLAGGDTYNSPLHF.

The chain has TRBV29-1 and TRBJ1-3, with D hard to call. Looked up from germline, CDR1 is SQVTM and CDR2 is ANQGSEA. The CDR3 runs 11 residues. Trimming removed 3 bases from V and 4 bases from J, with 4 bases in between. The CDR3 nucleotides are TGCAGCGTTGATGAGGGAAACACCATATATTTT. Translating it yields CSVDEGNTIYF.

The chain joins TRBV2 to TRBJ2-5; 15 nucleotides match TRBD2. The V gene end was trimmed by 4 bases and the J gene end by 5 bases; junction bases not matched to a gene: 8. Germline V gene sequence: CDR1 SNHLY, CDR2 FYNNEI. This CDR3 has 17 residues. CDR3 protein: CASSARTSGGARETQYF. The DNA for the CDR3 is TGTGCCAGCAGTGCCCGGACTAGCGGGGGGGCCCGGGAGACCCAGTACTTC.

The CDR3 loop is CASSQNLNRGVNEKLFF. The CDR3 bases are TGTGCCAGCAGCCAAAATCTAAACAGGGGAGTTAATGAAAAACTGTTTTTT. The V and J genes are TRBV3-1 (or the pseudogene TRBV3-2) and TRBJ1-4; 7 positions match TRBD1. Per germline, CDR1 LGHDT and CDR2 YNNKEL (reference sequence). The CDR3 has 17 amino acids. The J segment lost 4 bases and the V segment lost 2 bases, leaving 10 bases of the junction unmatched.

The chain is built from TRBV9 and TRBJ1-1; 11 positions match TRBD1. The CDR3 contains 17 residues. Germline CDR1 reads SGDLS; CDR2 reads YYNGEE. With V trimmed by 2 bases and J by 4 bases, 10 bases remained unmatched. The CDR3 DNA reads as TGTGCCAGCAGCGTTGGACAGGGGGCGCCCCCTGTCACTGAAGCTTTCTTT. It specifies CASSVGQGAPPVTEAFF.

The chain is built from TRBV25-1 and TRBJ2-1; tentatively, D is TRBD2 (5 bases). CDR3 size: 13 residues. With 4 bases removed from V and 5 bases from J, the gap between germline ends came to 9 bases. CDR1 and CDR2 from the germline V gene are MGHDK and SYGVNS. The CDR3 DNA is TGTGCCAGCAGTGGTGGACTTAACAATGAGCAGTTCTTC. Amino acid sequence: CASSGGLNNEQFF.

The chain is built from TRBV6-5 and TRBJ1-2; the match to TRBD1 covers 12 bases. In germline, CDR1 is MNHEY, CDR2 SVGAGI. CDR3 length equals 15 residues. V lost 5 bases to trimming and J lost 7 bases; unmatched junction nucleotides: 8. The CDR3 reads CASSLTGTGGFGYTF. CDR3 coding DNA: TGTGCCAGCAGTCTCACCGGGACAGGGGGCTTTGGCTACACCTTC.

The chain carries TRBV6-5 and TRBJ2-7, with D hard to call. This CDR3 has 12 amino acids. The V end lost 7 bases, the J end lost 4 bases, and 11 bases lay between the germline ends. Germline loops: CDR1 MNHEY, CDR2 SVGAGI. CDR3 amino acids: CASINWSYEQYF. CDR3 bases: TGTGCCAGCATCAACTGGTCTTACGAGCAGTACTTC.

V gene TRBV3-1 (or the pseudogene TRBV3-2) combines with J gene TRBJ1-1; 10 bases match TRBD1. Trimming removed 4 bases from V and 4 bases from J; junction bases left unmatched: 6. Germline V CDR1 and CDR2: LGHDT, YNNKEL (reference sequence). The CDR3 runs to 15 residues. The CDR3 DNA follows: TGTGCCAGCAGCCCTCTGACAGGGGGCGGCACTGAAGCTTTCTTT. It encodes CASSPLTGGGTEAFF.

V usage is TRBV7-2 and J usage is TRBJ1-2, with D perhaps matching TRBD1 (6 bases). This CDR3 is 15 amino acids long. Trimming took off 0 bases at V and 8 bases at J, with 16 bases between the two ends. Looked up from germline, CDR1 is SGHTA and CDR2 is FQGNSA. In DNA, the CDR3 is TGTGCCAGCAGCTTAGCCAACCTGAACAGGGAAGGCTACACCTTC. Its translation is CASSLANLNREGYTF.